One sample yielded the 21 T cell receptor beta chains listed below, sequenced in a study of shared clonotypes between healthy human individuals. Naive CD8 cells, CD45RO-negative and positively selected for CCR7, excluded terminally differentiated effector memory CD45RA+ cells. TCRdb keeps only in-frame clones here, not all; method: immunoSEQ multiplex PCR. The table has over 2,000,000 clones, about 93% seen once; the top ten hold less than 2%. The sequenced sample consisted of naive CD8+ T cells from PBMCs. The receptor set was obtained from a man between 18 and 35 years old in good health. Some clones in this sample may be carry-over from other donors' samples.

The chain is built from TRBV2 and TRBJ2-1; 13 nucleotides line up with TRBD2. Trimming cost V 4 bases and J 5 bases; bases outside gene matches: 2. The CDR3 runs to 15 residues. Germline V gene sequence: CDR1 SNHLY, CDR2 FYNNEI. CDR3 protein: CASSATSGGNNEQFF. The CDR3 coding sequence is TGTGCCAGCAGTGCGACTAGCGGGGGGAACAATGAGCAGTTCTTC. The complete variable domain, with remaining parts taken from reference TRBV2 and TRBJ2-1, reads EPEVTQTPSHQVTQMGQEVILRCVPISNHLYFYWYRQILGQKVEFLVSFYNNEISEKSEIFDDQFSVERPDGSNFTLKIRSTKLEDSAMYFCASSATSGGNNEQFFGPGTRLTVL.

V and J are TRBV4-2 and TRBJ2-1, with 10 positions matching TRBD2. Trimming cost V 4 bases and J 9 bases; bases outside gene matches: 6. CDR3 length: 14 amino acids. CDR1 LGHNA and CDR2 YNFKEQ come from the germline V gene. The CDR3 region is CASSPSSGSSEQFF. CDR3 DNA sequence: TGTGCCAGCAGCCCTTCTAGCGGGAGTAGTGAGCAGTTCTTC.

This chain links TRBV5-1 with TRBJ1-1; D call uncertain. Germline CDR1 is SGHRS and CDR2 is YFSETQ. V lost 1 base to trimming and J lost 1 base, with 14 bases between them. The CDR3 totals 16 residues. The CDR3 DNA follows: TGCGCCAGCAGCTTGTATGCCTCGCATTCGAACACTGAAGCTTTCTTT. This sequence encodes CASSLYASHSNTEAFF.

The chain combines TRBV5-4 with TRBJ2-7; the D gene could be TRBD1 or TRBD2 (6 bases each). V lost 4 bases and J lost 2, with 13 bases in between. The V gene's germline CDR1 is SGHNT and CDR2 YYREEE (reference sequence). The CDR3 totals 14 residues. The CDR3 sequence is CASSARGRPYEQYF. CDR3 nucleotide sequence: TGTGCCAGCAGCGCTCGGGGGCGACCCTACGAGCAGTACTTC.

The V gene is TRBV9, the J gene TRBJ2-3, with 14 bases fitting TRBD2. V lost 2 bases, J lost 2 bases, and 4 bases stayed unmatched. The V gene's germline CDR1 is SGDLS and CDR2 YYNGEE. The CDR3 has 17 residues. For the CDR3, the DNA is TGTGCCAGCAGCGTGACTAGCGGGAGGGCCTCCACAGATACGCAGTATTTT. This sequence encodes CASSVTSGRASTDTQYF.

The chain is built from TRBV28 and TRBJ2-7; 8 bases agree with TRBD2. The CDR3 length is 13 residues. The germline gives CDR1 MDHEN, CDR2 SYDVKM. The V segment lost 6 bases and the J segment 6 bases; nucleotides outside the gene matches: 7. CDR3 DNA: TGTGCCAGCAGGGGGACTAGTTTTGGCGAGCAGTACTTC. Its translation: CASRGTSFGEQYF.

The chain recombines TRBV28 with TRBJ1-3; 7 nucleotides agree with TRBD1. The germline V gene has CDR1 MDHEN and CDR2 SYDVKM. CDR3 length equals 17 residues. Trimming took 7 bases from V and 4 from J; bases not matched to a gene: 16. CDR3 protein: CASIARGGESNGNTIYF. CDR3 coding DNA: TGTGCCAGCATTGCCAGGGGGGGCGAATCAAACGGAAACACCATATATTTT.

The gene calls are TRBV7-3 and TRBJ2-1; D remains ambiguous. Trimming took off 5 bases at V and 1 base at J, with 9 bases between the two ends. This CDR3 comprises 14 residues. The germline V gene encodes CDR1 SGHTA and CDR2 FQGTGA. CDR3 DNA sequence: TGTGCCAGCAGCCTCGTGGGATCCTACAATGAGCAGTTCTTC. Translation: CASSLVGSYNEQFF.

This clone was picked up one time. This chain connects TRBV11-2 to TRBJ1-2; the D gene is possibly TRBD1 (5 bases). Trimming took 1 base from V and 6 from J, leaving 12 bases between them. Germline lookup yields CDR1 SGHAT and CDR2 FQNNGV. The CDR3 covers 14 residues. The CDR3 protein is CASSLGGRENGYTF. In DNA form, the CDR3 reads TGTGCCAGCAGCTTAGGAGGCAGGGAAAATGGCTACACCTTC.

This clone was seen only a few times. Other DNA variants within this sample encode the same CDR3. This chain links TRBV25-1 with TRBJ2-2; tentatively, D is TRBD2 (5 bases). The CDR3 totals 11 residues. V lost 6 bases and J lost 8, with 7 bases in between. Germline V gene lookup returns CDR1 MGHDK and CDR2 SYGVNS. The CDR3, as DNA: TGTGCCAGCAGCCCGGGAGGGGAGCTGTTTTTT. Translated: CASSPGGELFF.

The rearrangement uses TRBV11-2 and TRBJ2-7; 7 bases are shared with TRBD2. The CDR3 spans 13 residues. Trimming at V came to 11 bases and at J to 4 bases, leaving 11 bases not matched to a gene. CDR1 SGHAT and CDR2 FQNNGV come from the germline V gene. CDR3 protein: CAGEHLGGYEQYF. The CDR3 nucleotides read TGTGCCGGTGAACATCTCGGGGGGTACGAGCAGTACTTC.

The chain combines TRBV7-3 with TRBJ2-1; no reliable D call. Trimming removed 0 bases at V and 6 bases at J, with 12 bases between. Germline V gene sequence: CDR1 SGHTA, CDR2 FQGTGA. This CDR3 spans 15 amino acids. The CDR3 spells CASSLTLGSLNEQFF. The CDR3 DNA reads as TGTGCCAGCAGCTTAACGCTGGGTAGCCTCAATGAGCAGTTCTTC.

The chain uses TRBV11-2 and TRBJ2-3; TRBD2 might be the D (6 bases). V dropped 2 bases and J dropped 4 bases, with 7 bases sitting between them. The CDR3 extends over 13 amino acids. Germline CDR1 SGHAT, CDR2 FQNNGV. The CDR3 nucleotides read TGTGCCAGCAGCTTACGGAGGGCAGATACGCAGTATTTT. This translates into CASSLRRADTQYF.

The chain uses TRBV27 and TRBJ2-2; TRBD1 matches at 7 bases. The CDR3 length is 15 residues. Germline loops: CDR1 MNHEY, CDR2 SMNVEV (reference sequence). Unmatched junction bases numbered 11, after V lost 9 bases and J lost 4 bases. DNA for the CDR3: TGTGCCAGTAGAAACCGGGACAGCAGCACCGGGGAGCTGTTTTTT. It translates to CASRNRDSSTGELFF.

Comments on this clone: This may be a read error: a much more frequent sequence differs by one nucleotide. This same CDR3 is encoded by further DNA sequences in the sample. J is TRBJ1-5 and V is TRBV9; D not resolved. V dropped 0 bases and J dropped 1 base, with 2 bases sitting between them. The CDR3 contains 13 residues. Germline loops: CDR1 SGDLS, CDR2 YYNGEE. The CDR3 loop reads CASSVGSNQPQHF. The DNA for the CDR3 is TGTGCCAGCAGCGTAGGCAGCAATCAGCCCCAGCATTTT.

The CDR3 reads CACLPGSSYEQYF. In nucleotides, the CDR3 is TGTGCCTGCTTGCCCGGGAGTAGCTACGAGCAGTACTTC. This chain connects TRBV30 to TRBJ2-7; D possibly corresponds to TRBD2 (6 bases). This CDR3 has 13 residues. The germline V gene has CDR1 GTSNPN and CDR2 SVGIG (reference sequence). Between the trimmed V and J ends, which lost 6 bases and 3 bases, there was a span of 15 bases.

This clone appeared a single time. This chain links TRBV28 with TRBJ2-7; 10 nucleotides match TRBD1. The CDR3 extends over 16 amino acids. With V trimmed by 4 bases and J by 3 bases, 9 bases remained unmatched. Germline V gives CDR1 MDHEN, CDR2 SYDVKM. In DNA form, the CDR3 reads TGTGCCAGCAGTTCCCCATCGTGGACAGGGGGCTACGAGCAGTACTTC. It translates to CASSSPSWTGGYEQYF.

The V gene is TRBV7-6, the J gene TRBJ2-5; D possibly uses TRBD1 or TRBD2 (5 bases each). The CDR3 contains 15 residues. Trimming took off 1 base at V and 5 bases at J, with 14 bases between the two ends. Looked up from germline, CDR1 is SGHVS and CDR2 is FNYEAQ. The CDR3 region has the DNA TGTGCCAGCAGCTTAGTCTACAGGCCGGGGGAGACCCAGTACTTC. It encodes CASSLVYRPGETQYF.

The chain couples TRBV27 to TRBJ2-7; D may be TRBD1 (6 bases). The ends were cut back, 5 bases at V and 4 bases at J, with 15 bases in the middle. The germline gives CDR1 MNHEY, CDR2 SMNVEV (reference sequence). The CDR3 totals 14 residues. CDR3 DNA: TGTGCCAGCAGTCCCAGGGGTTTTGAGTACGAGCAGTACTTC. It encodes CASSPRGFEYEQYF.

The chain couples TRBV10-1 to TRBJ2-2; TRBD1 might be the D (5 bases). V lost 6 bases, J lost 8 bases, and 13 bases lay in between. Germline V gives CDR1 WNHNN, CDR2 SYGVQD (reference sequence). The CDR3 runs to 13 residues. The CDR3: CASRQGSLGELFF. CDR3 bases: TGCGCCAGCAGGCAGGGATCTTTAGGGGAGCTGTTTTTT.

Here the CDR3 reads CASSQDGSPQETQYF. In DNA form, the CDR3 reads TGCGCCAGCAGCCAAGATGGTTCCCCCCAAGAGACCCAGTACTTC. V is TRBV4-3 and J is TRBJ2-5; D ambiguous. The CDR3 is made up of 15 amino acids. V lost 0 bases and J lost 1, with 9 bases in between. Per the germline V gene, CDR1 is LGHNA and CDR2 is YSLEER.